This TCR beta chain emerged from a study of blood T cell repertoires in COVID-19. Study information: COVID-19 samples, acute and convalescent, were from the United States, Italy and Spain. The cDNA or gDNA used as material had been derived from T cells, B-cell-depleted T cells, or PBMCs.

V was clipped by 5 bases and J by 5 bases, with 24 bases between them. Germline lookup yields CDR1 SGHVS and CDR2 FQNEAQ. The CDR3 contains 17 residues. As originally analysed: By means of reference gene primer amplification, nucleated cell counts were estimated. Produced via immunoSEQ multiplex PCR; TCRdb's table is partial and in-frame only. That table supplies the V and J calls and clone size; D and trimming were determined from the DNA. The sample gives 200,000 to 250,000 clones, 70% to 85% of which show up once; about 9% is in the top ten. The rearrangement links TRBV7-8 to TRBJ1-1; a possible D gene is TRBD1 (6 bases). Source material: peripheral blood. This sequence was found in a man older than 75 with acute or convalescent COVID-19. CDR3 DNA sequence: TGTGCCAGCAGCCCGGGGGCCCTTTGGGGGGGCTGGACTGAAGCTTTCTTT. This sequence encodes CASSPGALWGGWTEAFF.